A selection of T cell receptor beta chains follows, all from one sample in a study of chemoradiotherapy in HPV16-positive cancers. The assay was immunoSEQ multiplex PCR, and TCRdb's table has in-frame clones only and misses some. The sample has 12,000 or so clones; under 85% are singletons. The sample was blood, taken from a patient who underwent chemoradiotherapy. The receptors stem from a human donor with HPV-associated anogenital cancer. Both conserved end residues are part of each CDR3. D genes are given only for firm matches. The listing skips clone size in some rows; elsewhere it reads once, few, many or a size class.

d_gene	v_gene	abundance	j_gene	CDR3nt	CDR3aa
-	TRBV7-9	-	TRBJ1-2	TGTGCCAGCAGCTTAGCGGGGGATGGAGGCTACACCTTC	CASSLAGDGGYTF
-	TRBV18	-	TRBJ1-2	TGTGCCAGCTCCGGGGACATAAACTATGGCTACACCTTC	CASSGDINYGYTF
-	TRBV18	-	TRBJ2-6	TGTGCCAGCTCACCAGAAACAGGGGGGGACTTTTCTGGGGCCAACGTCCTGACTTTC	CASSPETGGDFSGANVLTF
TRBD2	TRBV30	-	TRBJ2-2	TGTGCCTGGAGCCTAGCGGGGGGGATCGGGGAGCTGTTTTTT	CAWSLAGGIGELFF
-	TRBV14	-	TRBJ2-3	TGTGCCAGCAGCCAAGGTGCCCGGTCAGTTACGCAGTATTTT	CASSQGARSVTQYF
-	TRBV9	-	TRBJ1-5	TGTGCCAGCAGCGTAGGGCCAGGGTTCGGTCAGCCCCAGCATTTT	CASSVGPGFGQPQHF
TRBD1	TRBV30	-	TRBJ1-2	TGTGCCTGGAGTCCAATTACGAGGCAGGGGGCAAACTATGGCTACACCTTC	CAWSPITRQGANYGYTF
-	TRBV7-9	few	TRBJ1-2	TGTGCCAGCAGCCCTACTGATGACGGTAACTATGGCTACACCTTC	CASSPTDDGNYGYTF
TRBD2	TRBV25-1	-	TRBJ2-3	TGTGCCAGCAGTGAGGGGGCTAGCGGGGGGCCAAGCACAGATACGCAGTATTTT	CASSEGASGGPSTDTQYF
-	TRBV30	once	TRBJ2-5	TGTGCCTGGAGTAAGGGGAAAGAGACCCAGTACTTC	CAWSKGKETQYF
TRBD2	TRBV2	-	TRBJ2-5	TGTGCCAGCAGCAAAGGACTAGCTGAGACCCAGTACTTC	CASSKGLAETQYF
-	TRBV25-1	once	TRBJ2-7	TGTGCCAGCAGTGCCAGCTCCTACGAGCAGTACTTC	CASSASSYEQYF
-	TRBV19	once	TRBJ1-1	TGTGCCAGTAGTAACAGGGCCTCAATGAACACTGAAGCTTTCTTT	CASSNRASMNTEAFF
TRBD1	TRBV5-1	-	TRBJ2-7	TGCGCCAGCACCCGGGACAGTCTGTCCTACGAGCAGTACTTC	CASTRDSLSYEQYF
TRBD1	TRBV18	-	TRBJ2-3	TGTGCCAGCTCACCACGACCGGGACAGATATCTTCAGATACGCAGTATTTT	CASSPRPGQISSDTQYF
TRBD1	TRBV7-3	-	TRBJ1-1	TGTGCCAGCAGCTTAGGACAGGGGACTGAAGCTTTCTTT	CASSLGQGTEAFF
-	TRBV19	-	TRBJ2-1	TGTGCCACCACAGAAGGGTCCCGGATCCTGTTGGATGAGCAGTTCTTC	CATTEGSRILLDEQFF
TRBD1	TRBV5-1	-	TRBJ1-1	TGCGCCAGCAGCGCGCACAGGGGGGAGACTGAAGCTTTCTTT	CASSAHRGETEAFF
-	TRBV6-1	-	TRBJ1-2	TGTGCCAGCAGTGTAAACAGCTACTATGGCTACACCTTC	CASSVNSYYGYTF
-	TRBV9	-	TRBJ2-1	TGTGCCAGCAGCGTAGGTAATTTTGGGCGGGGGCCTGTCAATGAGCAGTTCTTC	CASSVGNFGRGPVNEQFF
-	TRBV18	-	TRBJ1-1	TGTGCCAGCTCACCGACCGTCCTGAACACTGAAGCTTTCTTT	CASSPTVLNTEAFF
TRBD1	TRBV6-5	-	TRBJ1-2	TGTGCCAGCAGGGCCCAGGACAGGGACTACCTGACCATCACCTTC	CASRAQDRDYLTITF
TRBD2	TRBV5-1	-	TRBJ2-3	TGCGCCAGCAGCTACAGTAGCGGGGGATCGGCAGATACGCAGTATTTT	CASSYSSGGSADTQYF
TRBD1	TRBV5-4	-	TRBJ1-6	TGTGCCAGCAGGGGTTGGGACAGGGAAGGTTCACCCCTCCACTTT	CASRGWDREGSPLHF
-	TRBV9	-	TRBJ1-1	TGTGCCAGCAGCCCAGGACAGACGAACACTGAAGCTTTCTTT	CASSPGQTNTEAFF
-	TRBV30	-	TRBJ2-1	TGTGCCTGGAGTGTAAACAGGGCGACTGAGCAGTTCTTC	CAWSVNRATEQFF
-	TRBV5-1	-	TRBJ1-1	TGCGCCAGCAGCTTGAGCCAGACGAACACTGAAGCTTTCTTT	CASSLSQTNTEAFF
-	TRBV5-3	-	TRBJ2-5	TGTGCCAGAGGAGGGGGGGGACTTAGGACCCAGTACTTC	CARGGGGLRTQYF
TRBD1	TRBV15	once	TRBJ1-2	TGTGCCACCAGCAGACAGGGGGCGCGAGGCTACACCTTC	CATSRQGARGYTF
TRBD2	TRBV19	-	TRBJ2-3	TGTGCCAGTAGTAGTCTACGCGGGGGGGAAACAGATACGCAGTATTTT	CASSSLRGGETDTQYF
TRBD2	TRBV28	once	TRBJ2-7	TGTGCCAGCAGTATAGCGGGGGCAACCTCCTACGAGCAGTACTTC	CASSIAGATSYEQYF
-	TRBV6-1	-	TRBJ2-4	TGTGCCAGCAGTGACCGACAGCATTTTTCCAAAAACATTCAGTACTTC	CASSDRQHFSKNIQYF
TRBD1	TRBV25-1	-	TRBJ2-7	TGTGCCAGCAGTGAAGAAGGACAGGGGACCTACGAGCAGTACTTC	CASSEEGQGTYEQYF
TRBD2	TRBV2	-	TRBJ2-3	TGTGCCAGCAAGATGAGCGGGGGGGGCACAGATACGCAGTATTTT	CASKMSGGGTDTQYF
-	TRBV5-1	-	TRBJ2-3	TGCGCCAGCAGCCTCCAATCTAGCACAGATACGCAGTATTTT	CASSLQSSTDTQYF
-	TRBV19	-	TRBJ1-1	TGTGCCAGTAGTAAAATGTGGGCAGGGAACACTGAAGCTTTCTTT	CASSKMWAGNTEAFF
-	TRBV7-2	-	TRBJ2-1	TGTGCCAGCAGCTTAAACCGGCAGGACAATGAGCAGTTCTTC	CASSLNRQDNEQFF
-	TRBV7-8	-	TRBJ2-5	TGTGCCAGCAGCCCCCGGACGGGGGAGACCCAGTACTTC	CASSPRTGETQYF
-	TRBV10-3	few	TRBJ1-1	TGTGCCATCAGTGTTGCGGCAGTTAATGAAGCTTTCTTT	CAISVAAVNEAFF
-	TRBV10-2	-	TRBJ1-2	TGCGCCGTGACTAGGGACTATGGCTACACCTTC	CAVTRDYGYTF
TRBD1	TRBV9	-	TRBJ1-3	TGTGCCAGCGGTATGGCAGGGGGTGCTGGAAACACCATATATTTT	CASGMAGGAGNTIYF
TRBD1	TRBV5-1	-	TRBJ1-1	TGCGCCAGCAGCCCACGACAGGGGGCATCTTCCACTGAAGCTTTCTTT	CASSPRQGASSTEAFF
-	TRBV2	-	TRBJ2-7	TGTGCCAGCAGGGAGAGGTTCCTAGGCGAGCAGTACTTC	CASRERFLGEQYF
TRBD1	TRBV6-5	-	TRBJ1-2	TGTGCCAGCAGTTCGGGTTTGAGGGGGCGAGAGGGTGGCTACACCTTC	CASSSGLRGREGGYTF
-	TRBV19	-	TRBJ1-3	TGTGCCAGTAGCACGACAGGCGGAAACACCATATATTTT	CASSTTGGNTIYF
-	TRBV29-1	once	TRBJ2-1	TGCAGCGTTGACTGGGGGGGCAGCAATGAGCAGTTCTTC	CSVDWGGSNEQFF
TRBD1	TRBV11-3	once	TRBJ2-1	TGTGCCAGCACACAGGGACAGGGTCGAGAGCAGTTCTTC	CASTQGQGREQFF
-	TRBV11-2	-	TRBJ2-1	TGTGCCAGCAGCTTCGTGGCCAGCCATGAGCAGTTCTTC	CASSFVASHEQFF